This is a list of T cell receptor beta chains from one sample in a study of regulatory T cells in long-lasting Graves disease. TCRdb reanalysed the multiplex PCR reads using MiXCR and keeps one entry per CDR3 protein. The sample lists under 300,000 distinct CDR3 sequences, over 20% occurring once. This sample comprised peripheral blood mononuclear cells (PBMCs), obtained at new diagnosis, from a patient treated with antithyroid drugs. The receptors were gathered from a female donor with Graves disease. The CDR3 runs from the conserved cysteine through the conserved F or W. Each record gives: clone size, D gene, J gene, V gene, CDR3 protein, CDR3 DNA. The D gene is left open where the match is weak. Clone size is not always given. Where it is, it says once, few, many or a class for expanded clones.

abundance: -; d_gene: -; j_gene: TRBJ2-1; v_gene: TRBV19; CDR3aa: CASSPRPGLGGKSSYNEQFF; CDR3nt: TGTGCCAGTAGTCCCCGCCCAGGGCTGGGCGGGAAAAGCTCCTACAATGAGCAGTTCTTC
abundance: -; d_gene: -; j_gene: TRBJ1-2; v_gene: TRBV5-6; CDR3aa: CASSLGGKVGPGGYTF; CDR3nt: TGTGCCAGCAGCTTGGGAGGCAAGGTGGGACCCGGTGGCTACACCTTC
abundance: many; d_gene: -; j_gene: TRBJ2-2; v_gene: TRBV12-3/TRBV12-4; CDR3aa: CASRQLANTGELFF; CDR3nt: TGTGCCAGCAGACAACTAGCGAACACCGGGGAGCTGTTTTTT
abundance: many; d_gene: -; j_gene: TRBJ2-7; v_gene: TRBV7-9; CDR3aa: CASSLASGGFHEQYF; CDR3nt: TGTGCCAGCAGCCTCGCCTCTGGGGGATTCCACGAGCAGTACTTC
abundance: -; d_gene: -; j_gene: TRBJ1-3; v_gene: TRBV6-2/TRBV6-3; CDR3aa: CASSSGTLSGNTIYF; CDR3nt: TGTGCCAGCAGTTCTGGGACACTCTCTGGAAACACCATATATTTT
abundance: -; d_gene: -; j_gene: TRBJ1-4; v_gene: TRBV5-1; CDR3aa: CASSGMGHQGEKLFF; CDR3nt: TGCGCCAGCAGCGGAATGGGTCACCAGGGGGAAAAACTGTTTTTT
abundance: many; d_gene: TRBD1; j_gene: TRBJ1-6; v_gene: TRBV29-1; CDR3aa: CSVIGQGPLYCNSPLHF; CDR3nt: TGCAGCGTGATCGGACAGGGGCCGCTTTATTGTAATTCACCCCTCCACTTT
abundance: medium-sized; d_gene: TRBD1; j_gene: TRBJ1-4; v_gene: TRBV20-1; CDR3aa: CSARDWGQGEDLGEKLFF; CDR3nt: TGCAGTGCTAGAGATTGGGGACAGGGCGAGGACTTGGGTGAAAAACTGTTTTTT
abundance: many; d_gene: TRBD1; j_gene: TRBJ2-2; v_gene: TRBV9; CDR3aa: CASSSPLSQGAGMHTGELFF; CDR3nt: TGTGCCAGCAGCTCCCCCCTGAGCCAGGGGGCGGGTATGCACACCGGGGAGCTGTTTTTT
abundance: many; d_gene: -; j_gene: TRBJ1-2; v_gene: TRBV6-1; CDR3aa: CASKRANYGYTF; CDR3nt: TGTGCCAGCAAAAGGGCTAACTATGGCTACACCTTC
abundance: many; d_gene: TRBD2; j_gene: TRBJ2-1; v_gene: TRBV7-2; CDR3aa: CASSWNPRTSGSDEQFF; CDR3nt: TGTGCCAGCAGCTGGAATCCCCGGACTAGCGGGAGCGATGAGCAGTTCTTC
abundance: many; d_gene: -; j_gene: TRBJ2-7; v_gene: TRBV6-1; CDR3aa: CASSEVGGGNEQYF; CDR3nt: TGTGCCAGCAGTGAAGTGGGTGGGGGCAACGAGCAGTACTTC
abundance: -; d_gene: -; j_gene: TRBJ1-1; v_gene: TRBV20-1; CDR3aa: CSARDLAAGSNTEAFF; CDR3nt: TGCAGTGCTAGAGATCTCGCGGCAGGCTCGAACACTGAAGCTTTCTTT
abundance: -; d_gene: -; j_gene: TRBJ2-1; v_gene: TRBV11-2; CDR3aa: CASSLGQSTYNEQFF; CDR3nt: TGTGCCAGCAGCCTCGGACAGAGCACCTACAATGAGCAGTTCTTC
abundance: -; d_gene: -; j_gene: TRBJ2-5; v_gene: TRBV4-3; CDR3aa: CASSQDGLVEETQYF; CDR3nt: TGCGCCAGCAGCCAAGACGGCCTAGTGGAAGAGACCCAGTACTTC
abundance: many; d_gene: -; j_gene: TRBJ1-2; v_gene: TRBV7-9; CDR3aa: CASSVEQGNYGYTF; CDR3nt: TGTGCCAGCAGCGTGGAACAGGGTAACTATGGCTACACCTTC
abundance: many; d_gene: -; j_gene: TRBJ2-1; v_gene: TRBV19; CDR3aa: CASSMSSKNRGEQFF; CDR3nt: TGTGCCAGTAGTATGTCGTCCAAAAACCGGGGTGAGCAGTTCTTC
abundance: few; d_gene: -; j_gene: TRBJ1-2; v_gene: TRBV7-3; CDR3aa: CASSRGAGGYTF; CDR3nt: TGTGCCAGCAGCCGTGGGGCAGGTGGCTACACCTTC
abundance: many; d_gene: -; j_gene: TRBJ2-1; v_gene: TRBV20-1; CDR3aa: CSARDSQGIGNEQFF; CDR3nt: TGCAGTGCTAGAGATTCACAGGGAATTGGCAATGAGCAGTTCTTC
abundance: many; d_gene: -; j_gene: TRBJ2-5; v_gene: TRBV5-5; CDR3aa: CASSGRAKGGETQYF; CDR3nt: TGTGCCAGCAGCGGACGGGCTAAAGGAGGGGAGACCCAGTACTTC
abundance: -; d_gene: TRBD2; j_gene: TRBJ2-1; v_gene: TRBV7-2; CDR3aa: CASSSGGLAGGPGVGFF; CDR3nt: TGTGCCAGCAGCTCGGGCGGACTAGCGGGAGGGCCCGGTGTTGGGTTCTTC
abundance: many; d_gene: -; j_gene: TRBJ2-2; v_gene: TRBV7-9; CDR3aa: CASSPGILLNTGELFF; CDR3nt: TGTGCCAGCAGCCCGGGGATTCTTCTAAACACCGGGGAGCTGTTTTTT
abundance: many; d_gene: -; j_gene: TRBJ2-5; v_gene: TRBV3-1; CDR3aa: CASRPDGEETQYF; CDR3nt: TGTGCCAGCAGACCGGACGGTGAAGAGACCCAGTACTTC
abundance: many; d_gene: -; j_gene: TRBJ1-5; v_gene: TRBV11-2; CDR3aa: CASSPNKGGGQPQHF; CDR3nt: TGTGCCAGCAGCCCGAATAAGGGAGGGGGTCAGCCCCAGCATTTT
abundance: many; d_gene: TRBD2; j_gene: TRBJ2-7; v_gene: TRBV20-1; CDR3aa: CSARSPRSGSRYEQYF; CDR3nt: TGCAGTGCCCGATCCCCCCGTAGCGGGTCCCGCTACGAGCAGTACTTC
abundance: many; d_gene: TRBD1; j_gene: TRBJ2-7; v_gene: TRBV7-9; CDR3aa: CASSLPGQGVHEQYF; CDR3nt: TGTGCCAGCAGCTTACCAGGACAGGGAGTCCACGAGCAGTACTTC
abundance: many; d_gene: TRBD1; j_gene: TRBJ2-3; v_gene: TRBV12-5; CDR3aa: CASGSSGTEYTDTQYF; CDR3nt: TGTGCTAGTGGTTCATCCGGGACAGAATACACAGATACGCAGTATTTT
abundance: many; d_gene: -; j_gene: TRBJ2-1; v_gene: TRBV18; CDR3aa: CASSHSYNEQFF; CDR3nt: TGTGCCAGCTCACACTCCTACAATGAGCAGTTCTTC
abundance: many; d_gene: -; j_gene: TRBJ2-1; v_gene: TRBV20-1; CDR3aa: CSARPDLSSYNEQFF; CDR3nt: TGCAGTGCTAGACCTGACTTGAGCTCCTACAATGAGCAGTTCTTC
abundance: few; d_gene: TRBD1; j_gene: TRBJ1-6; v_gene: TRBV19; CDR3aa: CASMGQGLNNSPLHF; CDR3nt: TGTGCCAGTATGGGACAGGGGCTGAATAATTCACCCCTCCACTTT
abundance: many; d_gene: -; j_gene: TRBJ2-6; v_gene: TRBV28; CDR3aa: CASSASYTGANVLTF; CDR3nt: TGTGCCAGCAGCGCATCGTACACTGGGGCCAACGTCCTGACTTTC
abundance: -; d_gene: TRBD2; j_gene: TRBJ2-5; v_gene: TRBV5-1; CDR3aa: CASSLLVAGVGQETQYF; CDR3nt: TGCGCCAGCAGCTTACTTGTAGCGGGAGTAGGGCAAGAGACCCAGTACTTC
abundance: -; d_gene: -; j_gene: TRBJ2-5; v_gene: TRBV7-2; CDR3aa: CASSLVRGLAKETQYF; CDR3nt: TGTGCCAGCAGCTTAGTGAGGGGCCTAGCAAAAGAGACCCAGTACTTC
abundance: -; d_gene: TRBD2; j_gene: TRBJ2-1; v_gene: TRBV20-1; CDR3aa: CSANLIKLAGLNNEQFF; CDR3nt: TGCAGTGCAAACCTAATAAAACTAGCGGGGTTAAACAATGAGCAGTTCTTC
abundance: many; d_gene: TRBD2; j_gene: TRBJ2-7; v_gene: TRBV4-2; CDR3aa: CASSPPGLLSYEQYF; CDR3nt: TGTGCCAGCAGCCCACCGGGACTACTCTCCTACGAGCAGTACTTC
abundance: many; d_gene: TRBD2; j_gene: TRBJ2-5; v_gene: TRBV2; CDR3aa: CASNLGGGLSGRGQETQYF; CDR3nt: TGTGCCAGCAACCTCGGCGGGGGCTTGAGCGGGAGGGGGCAAGAGACCCAGTACTTC
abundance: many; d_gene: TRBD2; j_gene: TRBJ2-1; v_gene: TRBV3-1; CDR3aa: CASSRDYHEYNEQFF; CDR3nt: TGTGCCAGCAGCCGGGACTATCACGAATACAATGAGCAGTTCTTC
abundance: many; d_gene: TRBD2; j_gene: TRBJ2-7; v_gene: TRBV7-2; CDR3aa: CASSLSAGTRGEQYF; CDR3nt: TGTGCCAGCAGCTTATCAGCCGGGACTAGGGGCGAGCAGTACTTC
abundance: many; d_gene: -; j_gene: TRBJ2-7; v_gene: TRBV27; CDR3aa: CASSLSRGSRYEQYF; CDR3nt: TGTGCCAGCAGTTTATCGCGTGGGAGTAGGTACGAGCAGTACTTC
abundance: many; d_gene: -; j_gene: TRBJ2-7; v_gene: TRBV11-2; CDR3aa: CASSPTGGSIHEQYF; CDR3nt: TGTGCCAGCAGCCCAACAGGCGGCAGTATCCACGAGCAGTACTTC
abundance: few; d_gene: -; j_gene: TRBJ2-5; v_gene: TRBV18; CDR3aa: CASSPVPGNQETQYF; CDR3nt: TGTGCCAGCTCACCAGTCCCGGGAAACCAAGAGACCCAGTACTTC
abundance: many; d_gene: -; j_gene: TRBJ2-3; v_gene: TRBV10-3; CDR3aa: CAISESDRTDTQYF; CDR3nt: TGTGCCATCAGTGAGAGCGACAGAACAGATACGCAGTATTTT